This T cell receptor beta chain was profiled in a study of T cell responses to AZD1222 COVID-19 vaccine. Germline assignment: CDR1 SEHNR and CDR2 FQNEAQ (reference sequence). The V end lost 8 bases, the J end lost 2 bases, and 12 bases lay between the germline ends. The CDR3 contains 13 residues. Sequencing used immunoSEQ multiplex PCR; TCRdb keeps in-frame clones, though not all of them. Of 110,000 to 150,000 clones in the sample, 92% were seen once. The gene calls are TRBV7-9 and TRBJ1-1, with D perhaps TRBD1 (6 bases). The clonotype comes from an adult in good health. The source was peripheral blood, collected on day 0 of AZD1222 vaccination. The CDR3 DNA reads TGTGCCAGCCAGGGGCAGCCAAACACTGAAGCTTTCTTT. Protein sequence: CASQGQPNTEAFF.